The 2 T cell receptor beta chains reported below all come from one sample, sequenced in a study of cytomegalovirus exposure and HLA in healthy donors. The PCR contained 60 Vbeta and 13 Jbeta primers. Sequencing used immunoSEQ multiplex PCR; TCRdb keeps in-frame clones, though not all of them. Of about 190,000 clones listed, 74% are singletons. Sequences were obtained from PBMCs. The origin of the receptors is a woman aged 25 to 39 in good health and CMV-seropositive.

The rearrangement joins TRBV6-4 to TRBJ2-1; TRBD2 matches at 7 bases. V shed 2 bases, J shed 3 bases, and the junction held 4 bases outside the gene matches. Germline V gene lookup returns CDR1 MRHNA and CDR2 SNTAGT. This CDR3 spans 15 amino acids. DNA of the CDR3: TGTGCCAGCAGTGACGGGAGGGCCGACTACAATGAGCAGTTCTTC. Amino acids: CASSDGRADYNEQFF.

DNA for the CDR3: TGTGCCATCAGTGTCGATAGCGGGCCAATCTACGAGCAGTACTTC. It codes for CAISVDSGPIYEQYF. The chain uses TRBV10-3 and TRBJ2-7; 7 bases fit TRBD2. J was trimmed by 3 bases and V by 4 bases; bases with no gene match: 9. CDR1 and CDR2 from the germline V gene are ENHRY and SYGVKD. There are 15 residues in the CDR3.